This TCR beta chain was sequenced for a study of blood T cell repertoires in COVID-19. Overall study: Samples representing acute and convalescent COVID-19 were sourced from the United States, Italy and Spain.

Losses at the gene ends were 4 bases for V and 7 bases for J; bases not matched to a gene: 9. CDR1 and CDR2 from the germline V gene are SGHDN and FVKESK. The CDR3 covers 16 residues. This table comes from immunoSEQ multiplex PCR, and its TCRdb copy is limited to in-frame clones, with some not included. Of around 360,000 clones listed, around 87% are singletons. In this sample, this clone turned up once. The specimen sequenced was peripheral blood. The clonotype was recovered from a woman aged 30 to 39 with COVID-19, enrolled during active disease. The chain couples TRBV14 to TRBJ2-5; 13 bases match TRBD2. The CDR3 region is CASSRRLAGGTGTQYF. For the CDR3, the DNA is TGTGCCAGCAGCCGCAGACTAGCGGGAGGAACCGGGACCCAGTACTTC.